This is a list of T cell receptor beta chains from one sample in a study of shared clonotypes between healthy human individuals. TCRdb's copy holds only in-frame clones and misses some; the assay was immunoSEQ multiplex PCR. The sample comprises roughly 1,800,000 clones, approximately 95% of which are singletons, and 1% to 1.5% rests with the top ten. Sequenced input: naive CD8+ T cells sorted from blood. These receptors were obtained from a man younger than 30 in good health. Each CDR3 is given with its conserved first and last residue. D genes are given only for firm matches. Size values are once, few and many counts, or a class for expanded clones, and some rows have none.

J: TRBJ1-6; size: .; V: TRBV4-1; D: TRBD1; DNA: TGCGCCAGCAGCCAAGATCAAGGGGGCTATTCACCCCTCCACTTT; CDR3: CASSQDQGGYSPLHF
J: TRBJ1-4; size: .; V: TRBV7-6; D: TRBD1; DNA: TGTGCCAGCAGCTCCACAGGGGGATCGGGTGAAAAACTGTTTTTT; CDR3: CASSSTGGSGEKLFF
J: TRBJ1-1; size: .; V: TRBV4-1; D: .; DNA: TGCGCCAGCAGCCAAGGCCACTGGGGACAAGGAAACACTGAAGCTTTCTTT; CDR3: CASSQGHWGQGNTEAFF
J: TRBJ2-5; size: .; V: TRBV6-1; D: TRBD2; DNA: TGTGCCAGCAGTGTGGGACTAGCACAAGAGACCCAGTACTTC; CDR3: CASSVGLAQETQYF
J: TRBJ2-3; size: .; V: TRBV10-1; D: TRBD2; DNA: TGCGCCAGCAGTGAGGGGTTAGCGGGATTCACAGATACGCAGTATTTT; CDR3: CASSEGLAGFTDTQYF
J: TRBJ1-2; size: .; V: TRBV29-1; D: .; DNA: TGCAGCGTTGTCCCCTTTACGGTCACAGCACCTAACTATGGCTACACCTTC; CDR3: CSVVPFTVTAPNYGYTF
J: TRBJ1-2; size: .; V: TRBV2; D: .; DNA: TGTGCCAGCAGTGATCCCGGAGGTGGCTACACCTTC; CDR3: CASSDPGGGYTF
J: TRBJ2-1; size: .; V: TRBV9; D: TRBD2; DNA: TGTGCCAGCAGCGTAGGCGGGGGGGCCTTGAATGAGCAGTTCTTC; CDR3: CASSVGGGALNEQFF
J: TRBJ2-7; size: .; V: TRBV11-2; D: .; DNA: TGTGCCAGCAGCTCCCGGGACATTCCAGGGCCCTACGAGCAGTACTTC; CDR3: CASSSRDIPGPYEQYF
J: TRBJ1-1; size: .; V: TRBV7-9; D: TRBD1; DNA: TGTGCCAGCAGCACCGACAGGGGGCAGAACACTGAAGCTTTCTTT; CDR3: CASSTDRGQNTEAFF
J: TRBJ1-1; size: .; V: TRBV6-6; D: .; DNA: TGTGCCAGCAGCCTGTTAGGACAGAGGAACACTGAAGCTTTCTTT; CDR3: CASSLLGQRNTEAFF
J: TRBJ2-5; size: .; V: TRBV5-6; D: .; DNA: TGTGCCAGCAGCTTGGGATCTGGGGCAGAGACCCAGTACTTC; CDR3: CASSLGSGAETQYF
J: TRBJ2-2; size: once; V: TRBV10-1; D: TRBD1; DNA: TGCGCCAGCAGTATCAGGGGGCGAGACGGGGAGCTGTTTTTT; CDR3: CASSIRGRDGELFF
J: TRBJ1-2; size: .; V: TRBV15; D: .; DNA: TGTGCCACCAGCAGAGATATGTGGGGTCAGGGTTACGGCTACACCTTC; CDR3: CATSRDMWGQGYGYTF
J: TRBJ2-1; size: .; V: TRBV9; D: .; DNA: TGTGCCAGCAGCGGAGGCGGTGGAGGTGAGCAGTTCTTC; CDR3: CASSGGGGGEQFF
J: TRBJ1-1; size: .; V: TRBV7-9; D: .; DNA: TGTGCCAGCAGTTGGTCAGGGGCCGGTACTGAAGCTTTCTTT; CDR3: CASSWSGAGTEAFF
J: TRBJ1-1; size: .; V: TRBV19; D: TRBD1; DNA: TGTGCCAGTAGCAAGACAGGGGGCATGAACACTGAAGCTTTCTTT; CDR3: CASSKTGGMNTEAFF